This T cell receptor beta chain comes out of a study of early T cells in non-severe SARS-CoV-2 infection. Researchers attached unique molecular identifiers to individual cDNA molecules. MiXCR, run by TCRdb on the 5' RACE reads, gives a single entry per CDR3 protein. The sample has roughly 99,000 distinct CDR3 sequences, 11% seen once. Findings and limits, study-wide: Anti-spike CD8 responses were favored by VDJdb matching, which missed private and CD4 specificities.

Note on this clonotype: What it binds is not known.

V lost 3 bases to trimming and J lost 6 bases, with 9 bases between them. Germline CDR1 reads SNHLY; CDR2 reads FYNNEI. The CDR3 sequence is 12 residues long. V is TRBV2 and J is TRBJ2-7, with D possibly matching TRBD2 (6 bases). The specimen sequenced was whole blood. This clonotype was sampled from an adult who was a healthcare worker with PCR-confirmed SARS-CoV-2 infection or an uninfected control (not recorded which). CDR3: CASSEGGAEQYF. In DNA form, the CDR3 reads TGTGCCAGCAGTGAGGGAGGAGCCGAGCAGTACTTC.